The present T cell receptor (beta chain) was sequenced within a study of early T cells in non-severe SARS-CoV-2 infection. Study overall: Sequencing was performed on bulk RNA from unsorted whole blood, leaving chains unpaired.

TCRdb passed the 5' RACE reads through MiXCR, listing each CDR3 protein once. The sample consists of roughly 29,000 distinct CDR3 sequences, over 2.5% of them appearing once. Germline-derived CDR1 and CDR2 are LGHNT and FRNRAP. The V end was cut by 7 bases, the J end by 0 bases, with 13 bases between. CDR3 length: 15 amino acids. Findings and caveats of the study: VDJdb matches were skewed toward anti-spike CD8 T cell responses.

Many counts were recorded for this clonotype. Its antigen is undetermined. V usage is TRBV12-5 and J usage is TRBJ2-1, with a weak D call TRBD2 (5 bases). Specimen: whole blood. The source of this sequence is an adult who was a healthcare worker with PCR-confirmed SARS-CoV-2 infection or an uninfected control (not recorded which). DNA for the CDR3: TGTGCTAGTGCCCTTCCCCGGGGCTCCTACAATGAGCAGTTCTTC. As protein: CASALPRGSYNEQFF. Looking up the rest from reference TRBV12-5 and TRBJ2-1 gives the full variable domain: DARVTQTPRHKVTEMGQEVTMRCQPILGHNTVFWYRQTMMQGLELLAYFRNRAPLDDSGMPKDRFSAEMPDATLATLKIQPSEPRDSAVYFCASALPRGSYNEQFFGPGTRLTVL.